Each of the 32 T cell receptor beta chains below was sequenced from the same sample in a study of CD8 T cells in ankylosing spondylitis. TCRdb redid the calling of the 5' RACE reads with MiXCR, one entry per CDR3 protein. The table has 240,000 or so distinct CDR3 sequences, around 9.2% seen once. The source material was blood, either unsorted or a sorted T cell fraction (not recorded which). These receptors all come from a male donor with ankylosing spondylitis or in good health (not recorded which).

This clonotype has ten or more counts. The chain combines TRBV7-3 with TRBJ1-1; 9 bases are shared with TRBD1. Germline V lookup: CDR1 SGHTA, CDR2 FQGTGA. Losses at the gene ends were 5 bases for V and 2 bases for J; bases not matched to a gene: 6. The CDR3 consists of 15 residues. The CDR3 loop reads CASSLQGAGNTEAFF. The CDR3 DNA reads TGTGCCAGCAGCCTACAGGGGGCAGGAAACACTGAAGCTTTCTTT.

This clonotype was detected ten times or more. This chain joins TRBV6-5 and TRBJ2-7; weak D call: TRBD1 (7 bases). Germline V CDR1 and CDR2: MNHEY, SVGAGI. The CDR3 length is 12 residues. V was shortened by 10 bases and J by 3 bases, with 13 bases between the two germline ends. CDR3 in amino acids: CATGGSYYEQYF. For the CDR3, the DNA is TGTGCCACAGGGGGGTCCTACTACGAGCAGTACTTC.

This clonotype was picked up a small number of times. The CDR3, as DNA: TGTGCCAGCTCATCTTCCCCGGGTTTCTATGGCTACACCTTC. It specifies CASSSSPGFYGYTF. J is TRBJ1-2 and V is TRBV18; D is unresolved. Per germline, CDR1 KGHSH and CDR2 LQKENI. Trimming pared 5 bases from V and 4 bases from J, leaving 14 bases between. The CDR3 is 14 amino acids.

This clonotype was seen more than once but under ten times. The rearrangement links TRBV20-1 to TRBJ1-1, with 8 nucleotides matching TRBD1. CDR3 length equals 15 residues. J gave up 0 bases and V 3 bases, and 6 bases lay outside the gene matches. Germline V gene sequence: CDR1 DFQATT, CDR2 SNEGSKA (reference sequence). The CDR3: CSASNNRGLNTEAFF. CDR3 in DNA: TGCAGTGCTAGCAATAACAGGGGGTTGAACACTGAAGCTTTCTTT.

A remark on this clonotype: This may be a read error: a much more frequent sequence differs by one nucleotide. This sequence joins TRBV20-1 and TRBJ2-5; the D is unclear. The CDR3 is 14 residues long. The germline CDR1 and CDR2 sequences are DFQATT and SNEGSKA (reference sequence). This chain's CDR3 is CSGRLPPYQETQYF. Written as DNA, the CDR3 is TGCAGTGGTAGACTTCCTCCGTACCAAGAGACCCAGTACTTC.

Ten or more counts support this clonotype. The rearrangement joins TRBV6-2 or TRBV6-3 to TRBJ1-5, with TRBD1 matching 8 bases. The CDR3 is made up of 18 amino acids. The germline CDR1 and CDR2 sequences are MNHEY and SVGEGT. The trim removed 0 bases at V and 6 bases at J, leaving 13 bases unmatched. CDR3 protein: CASSYSRTGSIRTQPQHF. CDR3 DNA sequence: TGTGCCAGCAGTTACTCGAGGACAGGGTCCATCCGCACTCAGCCCCAGCATTTT.

For this clonotype: A much larger clone lies a single base off, so this may be a read error. The V and J genes are TRBV4-3 and TRBJ2-7, with D possibly matching TRBD2 (6 bases). Germline V gene sequence: CDR1 LGHNA, CDR2 YSLEER. This CDR3 is 15 amino acids long. The CDR3 coding sequence is TGCGCCAGCAGCCAAGACGGAGGGGCCCTTTACGAGCAGTGCTTC. It yields the protein CASSQDGGALYEQCF.

This clonotype was recorded many times. The J gene is TRBJ2-5, the V gene TRBV12-3 or TRBV12-4; 8 bases are shared with TRBD1. The CDR3 is made up of 13 amino acids. Trimming removed 6 bases from V and 6 bases from J; junction bases left unmatched: 6. The CDR3 region is CASRGQVQQTQYF. The CDR3 DNA is TGTGCCAGCAGGGGACAGGTTCAACAGACCCAGTACTTC.

This clonotype was found many times. This rearrangement joins TRBV4-1 to TRBJ1-5; D perhaps matches TRBD1 (5 bases). V lost 5 bases and J lost 7, with 12 bases in between. Germline V gene data show CDR1 as MGHRA and CDR2 as YSYEKL. The CDR3 consists of 13 residues. The CDR3 region has the DNA TGCGCCAGCAGCGACAGTAAAGGACAGCCCCAGCATTTT. Protein: CASSDSKGQPQHF.

This clonotype has only a few counts. V is TRBV20-1 and J is TRBJ2-3; 8 nucleotides align to TRBD2. Germline V CDR1 and CDR2: DFQATT, SNEGSKA (reference sequence). There are 17 residues in the CDR3. The trim removed 6 bases at V and 0 bases at J, leaving 14 bases unmatched. CDR3 amino acids: CSAAGARLAESTDTQYF. The CDR3 region has the DNA TGCAGTGCAGCGGGAGCAAGGCTAGCGGAAAGCACAGATACGCAGTATTTT.

The J gene is TRBJ2-4, the V gene TRBV5-6; D perhaps matches TRBD2 (6 bases). Trimming took off 1 base at V and 0 bases at J, with 11 bases between the two ends. CDR1 is SGHDT and CDR2 is YYEEEE in the germline V gene. This CDR3 has 16 amino acids. Here the CDR3 reads CASSLTGELAKNIQYF. In nucleotides, the CDR3 is TGTGCCAGCAGCTTGACGGGGGAACTAGCCAAAAACATTCAGTACTTC. Looking up the rest from reference TRBV5-6 and TRBJ2-4 gives the full variable domain: DAGVTQSPTHLIKTRGQQVTLRCSPKSGHDTVSWYQQALGQGPQFIFQYYEEEERQRGNFPDRFSGHQFPNYSSELNVNALLLGDSALYLCASSLTGELAKNIQYFGAGTRLSVL.

This clonotype came up many times. The chain employs TRBV5-1 and TRBJ2-3; TRBD1 is a possible D gene (5 bases). Per germline, CDR1 SGHRS and CDR2 YFSETQ. Trimming removed 2 bases from V and 5 bases from J, with 15 bases in between. This CDR3 has 15 amino acids. CDR3 loop: CASSLYDSAVDTQYF. The CDR3 coding sequence is TGCGCCAGCAGCTTATACGACAGTGCTGTAGATACGCAGTATTTT.

This clonotype was detected only a few times. V gene TRBV9 combines with J gene TRBJ2-3; D is perhaps TRBD2 (6 bases). The V end was cut by 3 bases, the J end by 0 bases, with 11 bases between. The CDR3 has 15 amino acids. Per germline, CDR1 SGDLS and CDR2 YYNGEE. Here the CDR3 DNA reads TGTGCCAGCAGCGAAGGCGGGGCTAGCACAGATACGCAGTATTTT. This sequence encodes CASSEGGASTDTQYF.

The sample holds a few counts of this clonotype. At one end the junction does not follow the germline gene, possibly because of a read error. The V and J genes are TRBV7-7 and TRBJ2-5; tentatively, D is TRBD2 (5 bases). CDR3 length: 15 residues. CDR1 is SSHAT, CDR2 FNYEAQ, per germline (reference sequence). This CDR3 reads CASSPGGGRQETQYF. CDR3 nucleotide sequence: TGTGCTAGCAGCCCAGGAGGTGGCAGGCAAGAGACCCAGTACTTC.

This clonotype came up many times. The chain links TRBV29-1 to TRBJ1-1, with a tentative D call TRBD1 (5 bases). V lost 3 bases to trimming and J lost 0 bases, with 11 bases between them. The CDR3 is 14 residues long. The germline CDR1 and CDR2 sequences are SQVTM and ANQGSEA. This chain's CDR3 is CSVDRGGMNTEAFF. CDR3 nucleotides: TGCAGCGTTGATCGGGGGGGGATGAACACTGAAGCTTTCTTT. Variable domain in full (rest from reference TRBV29-1 and TRBJ1-1): SAVISQKPSRDICQRGTSLTIQCQVDSQVTMMFWYRQQPGQSLTLIATANQGSEATYESGFVIDKFPISRPNLTFSTLTVSNMSPEDSSIYLCSVDRGGMNTEAFFGQGTRLTVV.

The V call is TRBV5-1, the J call TRBJ2-7; a possible D gene is TRBD2 (6 bases). Germline-derived CDR1 and CDR2 are SGHRS and YFSETQ. Deletions cut 0 bases from V and 0 bases from J, with 13 bases between. There are 16 residues in the CDR3. CDR3 coding DNA: TGCGCCAGCAGCTTGGCCGGGAGAGGGAGCTCCTACGAGCAGTACTTC. Its translation is CASSLAGRGSSYEQYF. The whole variable domain, remainder taken from reference TRBV5-1 and TRBJ2-7, is KAGVTQTPRYLIKTRGQQVTLSCSPISGHRSVSWYQQTPGQGLQFLFEYFSETQRNKGNFPGRFSGRQFSNSRSEMNVSTLELGDSALYLCASSLAGRGSSYEQYFGPGTRLTVT.

The CDR3 sequence is CSARVGGRTETQYF. The CDR3 DNA is TGCAGTGCTAGAGTCGGGGGGCGGACAGAGACCCAGTACTTC. The chain joins TRBV20-1 to TRBJ2-5; D perhaps matches TRBD2 (7 bases). Deletions cut 1 base from V and 4 bases from J, with 13 bases between. Germline V gives CDR1 DFQATT, CDR2 SNEGSKA (reference sequence). The CDR3 length is 14 residues.

V usage is TRBV30 and J usage is TRBJ2-1, with D unclear. The germline V gene encodes CDR1 GTSNPN and CDR2 SVGIG (reference sequence). CDR3 length: 14 amino acids. Trimming stripped 6 bases from V and 1 base from J, with 13 bases between. CDR3 sequence (DNA): TGTGCCTGCTTGACCGAGATATCCTACAATGAGCAGTTCTTC. This gives the protein CACLTEISYNEQFF. The whole variable domain, filled in from reference TRBV30 and TRBJ2-1, reads SQTIHQWPATLVQPVGSPLSLECTVEGTSNPNLYWYRQAAGRGLQLLFYSVGIGQISSEVPQNLSASRPQDRQFILSSKKLLLSDSGFYLCACLTEISYNEQFFGPGTRLTVL.

This clonotype appeared many times. The rearrangement joins TRBV20-1 to TRBJ1-2; a weak D match, TRBD1 (5 bases). The CDR3 loop spans 12 amino acids. CDR1 DFQATT and CDR2 SNEGSKA come from the germline V gene (reference sequence). V lost 8 bases, J lost 7 bases, and 17 bases lay in between. CDR3 nucleotide sequence: TGCAGTAGAGGAAGAGCCGGGACTGGCTACACCTTC. This translates into CSRGRAGTGYTF.

Ten or more counts support this clonotype. The V call is TRBV10-3, the J call TRBJ2-1, with a weak D call TRBD2 (6 bases). The CDR3 contains 13 residues. The V and J ends lost 6 bases and 3 bases respectively, with 9 bases between them. Germline V gives CDR1 ENHRY, CDR2 SYGVKD. The CDR3 coding sequence is TGTGCCATCAGGGCTAGCGTCTACAATGAGCAGTTCTTC. Translated: CAIRASVYNEQFF.

The sample holds many counts of this clonotype. V and J are TRBV7-2 and TRBJ1-4; tentatively, D is TRBD1 (5 bases). CDR3 size: 15 residues. V was pared by 1 base and J by 6 bases, with 12 bases between. Germline V lookup: CDR1 SGHTA, CDR2 FQGNSA. In DNA form, the CDR3 reads TGTGCCAGCAGCTTAGGGGGCAGGGCCCATGAAAAACTGTTTTTT. It codes for CASSLGGRAHEKLFF. Full variable domain (missing parts from reference TRBV7-2 and TRBJ1-4): GAGVSQSPSNKVTEKGKDVELRCDPISGHTALYWYRQSLGQGLEFLIYFQGNSAPDKSGLPSDRFSAERTGGSVSTLTIQRTQQEDSAVYLCASSLGGRAHEKLFFGSGTQLSVL.

This clonotype came up a few times. V and J are TRBV20-1 and TRBJ1-2, with TRBD1 matching 9 bases. Looked up from germline, CDR1 is DFQATT and CDR2 is SNEGSKA (reference sequence). Trimming took 7 bases from V and 7 from J; bases not matched to a gene: 10. The CDR3 is 13 residues long. The CDR3 protein is CSGNTGGRSGYTF. The CDR3 nucleotides are TGCAGTGGTAACACAGGGGGCCGATCTGGCTACACCTTC.

This clonotype has at least ten counts. The chain employs TRBV10-1 and TRBJ1-2; no definite D call. Germline-derived CDR1 and CDR2 are WNHNN and SYGVQD (reference sequence). Deletions cut 8 bases from V and 3 bases from J, with 13 bases between. This CDR3 is 13 amino acids long. CDR3 amino acids: CASGLDAYYGYTF. The CDR3, as DNA: TGCGCCAGCGGACTGGACGCATACTATGGCTACACCTTC.

This sequence joins TRBV30 and TRBJ1-5; no reliable D call. Looked up from germline, CDR1 is GTSNPN and CDR2 is SVGIG (reference sequence). Trimming shortened V by 1 base and J by 5 bases, and 9 bases separated the two germline ends. CDR3 length: 13 amino acids. Written as DNA, the CDR3 is TGTGCCTGGAGTGCGGGCCTGGATCAGCCCCAGCATTTT. Amino acid sequence: CAWSAGLDQPQHF. Full variable domain (missing parts from reference TRBV30 and TRBJ1-5): SQTIHQWPATLVQPVGSPLSLECTVEGTSNPNLYWYRQAAGRGLQLLFYSVGIGQISSEVPQNLSASRPQDRQFILSSKKLLLSDSGFYLCAWSAGLDQPQHFGDGTRLSIL.

This clonotype showed up many times. The chain couples TRBV19 to TRBJ2-2; D possibly corresponds to TRBD1 (6 bases). V dropped 5 bases and J dropped 6 bases, with 16 bases sitting between them. In germline, CDR1 is LNHDA, CDR2 SQIVND (reference sequence). The CDR3 runs to 15 residues. CDR3 sequence reads: CASSPVGGSAGELFF. The CDR3 bases are TGTGCCAGTAGTCCTGTAGGGGGTTCGGCCGGGGAGCTGTTTTTT.

The chain uses TRBV7-3 and TRBJ2-5; the D is unclear. V lost 5 bases and J lost 5, with 12 bases in between. The CDR3 spans 13 residues. Germline assignment: CDR1 SGHTA and CDR2 FQGTGA. The CDR3 DNA sequence: TGTGCCAGCAGCACTGCTATCAGGGAGACCCAGTACTTC. Protein sequence: CASSTAIRETQYF.

Comment on this clonotype: Since a much larger clone is just one base distant, this may be a read error. This chain links TRBV30 with TRBJ2-3, with D possibly matching TRBD2 (5 bases). This CDR3 has 15 residues. The germline CDR1 and CDR2 sequences are GTSNPN and SVGIG (reference sequence). CDR3 coding DNA: TGTCCCTGCGCGCGAGGAGGTTCGAGCACAGATACGCAGTATTTT. This translates into CPCARGGSSTDTQYF.

This clonotype was observed at least ten times. The J gene is TRBJ2-1, the V gene TRBV7-9, with no clear D. The V end lost 7 bases, the J end lost 14 bases, and 9 bases lay between the germline ends. In germline, CDR1 is SEHNR, CDR2 FQNEAQ (reference sequence). The CDR3 spans 9 residues. CDR3 in DNA: TGTGCCAGCACATCGTCCGAGTTCTTC. Translating gives CASTSSEFF.

This clonotype was seen ten or more times. This chain joins TRBV29-1 and TRBJ2-5; D possibly corresponds to TRBD1 (6 bases). The CDR3 runs 13 residues. The germline V and J ends were trimmed by 3 bases and 5 bases, with 13 bases remaining between them. Germline V lookup: CDR1 SQVTM, CDR2 ANQGSEA. This CDR3 reads CSVDLQGGETQYF. As DNA, the CDR3 is TGCAGCGTTGACCTACAGGGTGGGGAGACCCAGTACTTC.

CDR3 sequence reads: CASSLVGNGGTDTQYF. The CDR3 bases are TGCGCCAGCAGCTTGGTAGGCAACGGGGGCACAGATACGCAGTATTTT. The V gene is TRBV5-1, the J gene TRBJ2-3, with D possibly TRBD2 on 5 matching bases. CDR3 length equals 16 residues. Looked up from germline, CDR1 is SGHRS and CDR2 is YFSETQ. V dropped 0 bases and J dropped 1 base, with 12 bases sitting between them.

This clonotype was picked up many times. The rearrangement joins TRBV5-1 to TRBJ2-1; possibly TRBD1 for D (6 bases). The ends were cut back, 2 bases at V and 4 bases at J, with 16 bases in the middle. The germline V gene has CDR1 SGHRS and CDR2 YFSETQ. The CDR3 length is 16 residues. CDR3 sequence (DNA): TGCGCCAGCAGCTTTACTACCGGGACAAATTACAATGAGCAGTTCTTC. Translated, it gives CASSFTTGTNYNEQFF.

This clonotype was found many times. The J gene is TRBJ1-1, the V gene TRBV24-1; TRBD1 matches 8 bases. Germline-derived CDR1 and CDR2 are KGHDR and SFDVKD. The CDR3 has 12 residues. The V and J ends lost 8 bases and 7 bases, in that order; junction bases with no gene match: 5. CDR3 region: CATNWTGHEAFF. CDR3 nucleotide sequence: TGTGCCACCAATTGGACAGGGCATGAAGCTTTCTTT.